Listed below are T cell receptor beta chains from one sample, sequenced in a study of blood T cell repertoires in COVID-19. Only in-frame clones appear in the TCRdb table, and some are missing; sequencing was by immunoSEQ multiplex PCR. Among 75,000 to 100,000 clones listed, around 80% were seen once. Specimen: peripheral blood. The source of these receptors is a human donor in a cohort sampled during active COVID-19. Each CDR3 is given with its conserved first and last residue. A D gene is named only where the DNA matches it firmly. Size values are once, few and many counts, or a class for expanded clones, and some rows have none.

cdr3_length d_call j_call clone_size v_call cdr3_nt cdr3_aa
13 TRBD1 TRBJ2-5 NA TRBV18 TGTGCCAGCTCACCGGGACAGCAAGAGACCCAGTACTTC CASSPGQQETQYF
15 NA TRBJ2-7 NA TRBV28 TGTGCCAGCAGTTTGCTTAGCGGAAGCTCCTACGAGCAGTACTTC CASSLLSGSSYEQYF
13 NA TRBJ1-3 NA TRBV18 TGTGCCAGCTCGTCAGACTCTGGAAACACCATATATTTT CASSSDSGNTIYF
13 NA TRBJ1-2 NA TRBV4-1 TGCGCCAGCAGCCAACCGAACTTCTATGGCTACACCTTC CASSQPNFYGYTF
17 NA TRBJ1-1 NA TRBV2 TGTGCCAGCACCCCTAGGCCGGGGTCCCTAGGGAACACTGAAGCTTTCTTT CASTPRPGSLGNTEAFF
15 TRBD1 TRBJ1-2 NA TRBV6-4 TGTGCCAGCAGCCAACGACAGGGGCCTAACTATGGCTACACCTTC CASSQRQGPNYGYTF
14 TRBD2 TRBJ2-7 NA TRBV11-2 TGTGCCAGCAGCTTAGTCGGGGGGAATTACGAGCAGTACTTC CASSLVGGNYEQYF
16 TRBD2 TRBJ2-2 NA TRBV27 TGTGCCAGCAGCCGTCGACTAGCGGGGAACACCGGGGAGCTGTTTTTT CASSRRLAGNTGELFF
15 NA TRBJ1-1 NA TRBV11-2 TGTGCCAGCAGCAAGACAGGACAATGGAACACTGAAGCTTTCTTT CASSKTGQWNTEAFF
14 TRBD1 TRBJ1-1 NA TRBV2 TGTGCCAGCAAGAAACAGGGGGCGAGCACTGAAGCTTTCTTT CASKKQGASTEAFF
16 NA TRBJ2-7 NA TRBV2 TGTGCCAGCAGTGTCAGACAGAACCTTCGACTCTACGAGCAGTACTTC CASSVRQNLRLYEQYF
11 NA TRBJ1-2 few TRBV30 TGTGCCTGGACAGCTAACTATGGCTACACCTTC CAWTANYGYTF
11 NA TRBJ2-4 NA TRBV7-2 TGTGCCAGCAGCTTAGGACTAACTGGGTACTTC CASSLGLTGYF
15 NA TRBJ2-3 NA TRBV6-5 TGTGCCAGCACCCGGGACTCAACCTTCACAGATACGCAGTATTTT CASTRDSTFTDTQYF
14 NA TRBJ1-5 NA TRBV18 TGTGCCAGCTCACCTTTGGACTCAGATCAGCCCCAGCATTTT CASSPLDSDQPQHF
14 NA TRBJ2-7 NA TRBV15 TGTGCCACCAGCACGGGTTTGAGCTCCTACGAGCAGTACTTC CATSTGLSSYEQYF
15 TRBD1 TRBJ2-7 NA TRBV16 TGTGCCAGCAGCCAAGAGGACAGGGGTTTCTACGAGCAGTACTTC CASSQEDRGFYEQYF
19 TRBD1 TRBJ1-2 NA TRBV4-1 TGCGCCAGCAGCCAAGATCGGGGCGGACAGGGGATATCAAACTATGGCTACACCTTC CASSQDRGGQGISNYGYTF
15 NA TRBJ2-3 NA TRBV19 TGTGCCAGTAGTATGAGGGGGGGGCTCCCAGATACGCAGTATTTT CASSMRGGLPDTQYF
16 TRBD2 TRBJ2-5 NA TRBV9 TGTGCCAGCAGCGCAGGTTCGGGACTAGCACAAGAGACCCAGTACTTC CASSAGSGLAQETQYF
15 TRBD1 TRBJ1-6 NA TRBV6-5 TGTGCCAGCAGGAGCCCCGGGACAGCCTATTCACCCCTCCACTTT CASRSPGTAYSPLHF
13 NA TRBJ1-6 once TRBV2 TGTGCCAGCCGGAGCAGGGTTAATTCACCCCTCCACTTT CASRSRVNSPLHF
15 TRBD1 TRBJ1-4 NA TRBV5-4 TGTGCCAGCAGCCCCGGTGGGACAGAGAGGGTGGAACTGTTTTTT CASSPGGTERVELFF
14 TRBD1 TRBJ1-1 NA TRBV7-2 TGTGCCAGCAGCTCCAACAGGGGAAGCACTGAAGCTTTCTTT CASSSNRGSTEAFF
13 NA TRBJ1-5 NA TRBV10-2 TGCGCCAGCAGTCAGGACAGAGGACAGCCCCAGCATTTT CASSQDRGQPQHF
14 TRBD2 TRBJ2-5 NA TRBV7-2 TGTGCCAGCAGCATACTAGCGGTCCAAGAGACCCAGTACTTC CASSILAVQETQYF
13 TRBD1 TRBJ2-5 NA TRBV6-5 TGTGCCAGCACCAGGGACAGCCAAGAGACCCAGTACTTC CASTRDSQETQYF
14 NA TRBJ1-2 NA TRBV6-5 TGTGCCAGCAATACCAGGGAGGGGGGCTATGGCTACACCTTC CASNTREGGYGYTF
13 TRBD1 TRBJ1-1 NA TRBV2 TGTGCCAGCAGTCGGGACAGGCCTTTTGCAGCTTTCTTT CASSRDRPFAAFF
16 NA TRBJ1-6 NA TRBV21-1 TGTGCCAGCAGCAAAATCGGGGGACAGGGTAGTTCACCCCTCCACTTT CASSKIGGQGSSPLHF
12 NA TRBJ1-5 NA TRBV19 TGTGCCAGTAGGCGGGACGATCAGCCCCAGCATTTT CASRRDDQPQHF
13 TRBD1 TRBJ2-1 NA TRBV18 TGTGCCAGCTCACCGGGACAGAGGAGTGAGCAGTTCTTC CASSPGQRSEQFF
13 NA TRBJ2-7 NA TRBV28 TGTGCCAGCACTAATCCGGGGTCCTACGAGCAGTACTTC CASTNPGSYEQYF
17 NA TRBJ2-1 NA TRBV27 TGTGCCAGCAGTTTTGGGGGGGCGGTCCCCGCAAAGAATGAGCAGTTCTTC CASSFGGAVPAKNEQFF
14 TRBD1 TRBJ2-5 NA TRBV15 TGTGCCACCAGCAGGTTATTACAGGGGGAGACCCAGTACTTC CATSRLLQGETQYF
14 TRBD1 TRBJ1-3 NA TRBV28 TGTGCCAGCAGCTCGACAGGGTCTGGAAACACCATATATTTT CASSSTGSGNTIYF
16 NA TRBJ1-1 NA TRBV29-1 TGCAGCGCCCTAAATCGTGGGGGCTCCGTATATACTGAAGCTTTCTTT CSALNRGGSVYTEAFF
14 NA TRBJ1-5 NA TRBV7-5 TGTGCCGGCGGGGGACAGGGGGTTGGTCAGCCCCAGCATTTT CAGGGQGVGQPQHF
14 NA TRBJ2-1 NA TRBV5-1 TGCGCCAGCAGCTTGGACAGGGTTAGCAATGAGCAGTTCTTC CASSLDRVSNEQFF
14 TRBD2 TRBJ2-5 once TRBV27 TGTGCCAGCGGACCTCTAGCGGGGCCAGAGACCCAGTACTTC CASGPLAGPETQYF
12 TRBD1 TRBJ2-3 NA TRBV28 TGTGCCAGCAGTTCCGGGACAGGGACGCAGTATTTT CASSSGTGTQYF
13 NA TRBJ2-3 NA TRBV18 TGTGCCAGCTCACCTCCGGGGGCAGATACGCAGTATTTT CASSPPGADTQYF